This entry lists 29 T cell receptor beta chains sequenced from one sample in a study of blood T cell repertoires in COVID-19. Produced via immunoSEQ multiplex PCR; TCRdb's table is partial and in-frame only. The sample contains 70,000 or so clones, about four fifths of which appear only once. The source material was peripheral blood. All receptors derive from a man aged 65 to 85 with acute or convalescent COVID-19.

V and J are TRBV28 and TRBJ1-3, with 9 bases fitting TRBD1. Germline values: CDR1 MDHEN, CDR2 SYDVKM. This CDR3 is 17 amino acids long. Trimming at V came to 3 bases and at J to 3 bases, leaving 9 bases not matched to a gene. CDR3 nucleotides: TGTGCCAGCAGTTTCACCGGACAGGGGAGAGGTGGAAACACCATATATTTT. It specifies CASSFTGQGRGGNTIYF.

V is TRBV7-3 and J is TRBJ2-5; no definite D call. Germline V lookup: CDR1 SGHTA, CDR2 FQGTGA. The CDR3 totals 13 residues. V lost 3 bases, J lost 5 bases, and 10 bases lay in between. CDR3 region: CASSLGFRETQYF. The CDR3 bases are TGTGCCAGCAGCTTGGGCTTCAGGGAGACCCAGTACTTC.

For this clone: This CDR3 is also generated by other DNA sequences in the sample. The rearrangement uses TRBV11-2 and TRBJ1-1, with TRBD1 identical over 9 bases. Germline CDR1 reads SGHAT; CDR2 reads FQNNGV. Unmatched junction bases numbered 3, after V lost 5 bases and J lost 11 bases. This CDR3 has 11 amino acids. CDR3 nucleotide sequence: TGTGCCAGCAGCCCCGGGACAGGGGCTTTCTTT. This sequence encodes CASSPGTGAFF.

The chain uses TRBV12-3 or TRBV12-4 and TRBJ1-5; the D gene is possibly TRBD1 (6 bases). The CDR3 consists of 13 residues. Trimming shortened V by 7 bases and J by 9 bases, and 16 bases separated the two germline ends. The CDR3 DNA reads TGTGCCAGCACCCGGACAGTACTAGGGCCCCAGCATTTT. Protein product: CASTRTVLGPQHF.

This clone has at least ten counts. The chain has TRBV9 and TRBJ2-2; 7 bases are shared with TRBD2. Germline CDR1 reads SGDLS; CDR2 reads YYNGEE. V lost 1 base, J lost 0 bases, and 6 bases stayed unmatched. CDR3 size: 17 residues. The CDR3 nucleotides are TGTGCCAGCAGCGTATCTGGCGGGAGCGCGAACACCGGGGAGCTGTTTTTT. It yields the protein CASSVSGGSANTGELFF.

The chain has TRBV27 and TRBJ2-7; the D gene is possibly TRBD1 (6 bases). From germline, CDR1 is MNHEY and CDR2 SMNVEV (reference sequence). Trimming took 7 bases from V and 2 from J, leaving 15 bases between them. The CDR3 is made up of 14 amino acids. The CDR3 coding sequence is TGTGCCAGCAAGCAGGGGTTTAGCACCTACGAGCAGTACTTC. This gives the protein CASKQGFSTYEQYF.

The chain joins TRBV28 to TRBJ2-2; 9 bases align to TRBD1. CDR1 MDHEN and CDR2 SYDVKM come from the germline V gene. The CDR3 sequence is 16 residues long. V shed 2 bases, J shed 3 bases, and the junction held 4 bases outside the gene matches. CDR3 DNA: TGTGCCAGCAGTTTAGTGGGACAGGGCTACACCGGGGAGCTGTTTTTT. As protein: CASSLVGQGYTGELFF.

The chain recombines TRBV5-4 with TRBJ2-3; 9 bases match TRBD2. Germline CDR1 is SGHNT and CDR2 is YYREEE (reference sequence). V gave up 4 bases and J gave up 6 bases; unmatched junction bases: 12. The CDR3 totals 16 residues. In DNA form, the CDR3 reads TGTGCCAGCAGCACCGGGACAGAGAGCGGGAGGGATACGCAGTATTTT. Residues: CASSTGTESGRDTQYF.

This sequence joins TRBV4-1 and TRBJ2-3; 7 bases match TRBD1. Per germline, CDR1 MGHRA and CDR2 YSYEKL. CDR3 length: 15 residues. The junction had 7 bases not matched to a gene; V was cut back by 4 bases and J by 3 bases. CDR3 protein: CASSRDRARTDTQYF. For the CDR3, the DNA is TGCGCCAGCAGCCGAGACAGGGCCCGGACAGATACGCAGTATTTT.

This rearrangement joins TRBV7-9 to TRBJ1-1; no clear D gene. V was clipped by 1 base and J by 0 bases, with 15 bases between them. From germline, CDR1 is SEHNR and CDR2 FQNEAQ (reference sequence). This CDR3 has 17 amino acids. CDR3 protein: CASSLVEVSGMNTEAFF. DNA of the CDR3: TGTGCCAGCAGCTTAGTAGAGGTGTCGGGGATGAACACTGAAGCTTTCTTT.

The chain carries TRBV9 and TRBJ2-2; D is unclear. The V gene lost 3 bases and the J gene lost 6 bases, with 15 bases spanning the gap. The CDR3 length is 15 residues. Germline CDR1 reads SGDLS; CDR2 reads YYNGEE. The CDR3 bases are TGTGCCAGCAGCGCCGGGTCCAATAAAGCCGGGGAGCTGTTTTTT. Protein: CASSAGSNKAGELFF.

The rearrangement uses TRBV27 and TRBJ2-7, with 13 bases matching TRBD2. The germline gives CDR1 MNHEY, CDR2 SMNVEV (reference sequence). The length of the CDR3 is 15 residues. V gave up 5 bases and J gave up 4 bases; unmatched junction bases: 5. CDR3 in amino acids: CASSPRTSGSYEQYF. The CDR3 region has the DNA TGTGCCAGCAGTCCACGGACTAGCGGGAGTTACGAGCAGTACTTC.

The rearrangement uses TRBV11-2 and TRBJ1-1; TRBD1 matches 7 bases. Germline values: CDR1 SGHAT, CDR2 FQNNGV. J lost 2 bases, V lost 5 bases, and 11 bases had no gene match. This CDR3 is built from 16 residues. DNA of the CDR3: TGTGCCAGCAGCCGCGCCCCCGGGACAGTAAACACTGAAGCTTTCTTT. It translates to CASSRAPGTVNTEAFF. The full variable domain, in which reference TRBV11-2 and TRBJ1-1 provide the parts outside the CDR3, is EAGVAQSPRYKIIEKRQSVAFWCNPISGHATLYWYQQILGQGPKLLIQFQNNGVVDDSQLPKDRFSAERLKGVDSTLKIQPAKLEDSAVYLCASSRAPGTVNTEAFFGQGTRLTVV.

CDR3 residues: CATSRGSPGETEAFF. Here the CDR3 DNA reads TGTGCCACCAGCAGAGGCTCACCGGGGGAGACTGAAGCTTTCTTT. The J gene is TRBJ1-1, the V gene TRBV15; D perhaps matches TRBD1 (5 bases). The germline V and J ends were trimmed by 1 base and 5 bases, with 14 bases remaining between them. The CDR3 covers 15 residues. CDR1 is LNHNV, CDR2 YYDKDF, per germline (reference sequence).

J is TRBJ1-1 and V is TRBV6-4; D is unclear. V dropped 0 bases and J dropped 5 bases, with 16 bases sitting between them. Germline V gene sequence: CDR1 MRHNA, CDR2 SNTAGT. CDR3 size: 16 residues. CDR3: CASSDSSQAGRTEAFF. CDR3 nucleotide sequence: TGTGCCAGCAGTGACTCAAGCCAGGCAGGTAGGACTGAAGCTTTCTTT.

CDR3 DNA: TGCGCCAGCAGCCCCTGGACAGATTATAGCAATCAGCCCCAGCATTTT. This translates into CASSPWTDYSNQPQHF. The chain combines TRBV4-1 with TRBJ1-5, with D tentatively TRBD1 (6 bases). The length of the CDR3 is 16 residues. Germline CDR1 and CDR2: MGHRA and YSYEKL. The V end was cut by 4 bases, the J end by 0 bases, with 13 bases between.

This clone was observed once. V is TRBV2 and J is TRBJ2-1, with TRBD1 matching 9 bases. CDR3 length: 13 amino acids. V dropped 9 bases and J dropped 1; count of bases not matched to a gene: 1. CDR1 is SNHLY, CDR2 FYNNEI, per germline. The CDR3 is CARGQGSYNEQFF. DNA of the CDR3: TGTGCCAGGGGACAGGGTTCCTACAATGAGCAGTTCTTC.

The V and J genes are TRBV6-6 and TRBJ1-1, with D unclear. The germline gives CDR1 MNHNY, CDR2 SVGAGI (reference sequence). Trimming cost V 10 bases and J 3 bases, with 15 bases left between them. The CDR3 covers 13 residues. CDR3 amino acids: CATEGGPYTEAFF. The CDR3 nucleotides read TGTGCCACTGAGGGCGGACCTTACACTGAAGCTTTCTTT.

The chain joins TRBV3-1 (or the pseudogene TRBV3-2) to TRBJ2-6; D is perhaps TRBD2 (5 bases). V shed 7 bases and J shed 0 bases, with 10 bases lying between them. The germline V gene encodes CDR1 LGHDT and CDR2 YNNKEL (reference sequence). The CDR3 consists of 15 residues. Written as DNA, the CDR3 is TGTGCCAGCACCCTTCGGGACTCTGGGGCCAACGTCCTGACTTTC. This encodes CASTLRDSGANVLTF.

This chain joins TRBV28 and TRBJ1-6, with 8 bases matching TRBD1. CDR3 size: 14 residues. J was trimmed by 9 bases and V by 2 bases; bases with no gene match: 3. Looked up from germline, CDR1 is MDHEN and CDR2 is SYDVKM. The CDR3 loop reads CASSLTQGGSPLHF. The CDR3 DNA sequence: TGTGCCAGCAGTTTAACACAGGGGGGTTCACCCCTCCACTTT.

The V and J genes are TRBV3-1 (or the pseudogene TRBV3-2) and TRBJ2-3; D is unresolved. In germline, CDR1 is LGHDT, CDR2 YNNKEL (reference sequence). The CDR3 has 14 residues. The V gene lost 0 bases and the J gene lost 4 bases, with 8 bases spanning the gap. Here the CDR3 DNA reads TGTGCCAGCAGCCAAGACCCCGGGTCAGATACGCAGTATTTT. It encodes CASSQDPGSDTQYF.

In this sample, this clone turned up a few times. CDR3 sequence (DNA): TGTGCCAGCAGAGCGGGGTGGGGCACAGATACGCAGTATTTT. It is translated as CASRAGWGTDTQYF. The V gene is TRBV25-1, the J gene TRBJ2-3; 7 bases fit TRBD2. Germline lookup yields CDR1 MGHDK and CDR2 SYGVNS. The CDR3 covers 14 residues. V lost 6 bases, J lost 1 base, and 4 bases stayed unmatched. The entire variable domain, with the rest obtained from reference TRBV25-1 and TRBJ2-3, is as follows: EADIYQTPRYLVIGTGKKITLECSQTMGHDKMYWYQQDPGMELHLIHYSYGVNSTEKGDLSSESTVSRIRTEHFPLTLESARPSHTSQYLCASRAGWGTDTQYFGPGTRLTVL.

The chain combines TRBV10-3 with TRBJ2-1; D is unclear. The CDR3 sequence is 12 residues long. V was shortened by 6 bases and J by 4 bases, with 7 bases between the two germline ends. Germline assignment: CDR1 ENHRY and CDR2 SYGVKD. This chain's CDR3 is CAIRADYNEQFF. CDR3 in DNA: TGTGCCATCAGGGCGGATTACAATGAGCAGTTCTTC.

J is TRBJ2-5 and V is TRBV7-9, with 7 nucleotides matching TRBD1. The junction had 1 base not matched to a gene; V was cut back by 1 base and J by 2 bases. In germline, CDR1 is SEHNR, CDR2 FQNEAQ (reference sequence). This CDR3 has 14 amino acids. CDR3: CASSLVRGQETQYF. In DNA, the CDR3 is TGTGCCAGCAGCTTAGTCAGGGGGCAAGAGACCCAGTACTTC.

The genes are TRBV9 and TRBJ2-3; possibly TRBD2 for D (5 bases). The germline V gene encodes CDR1 SGDLS and CDR2 YYNGEE. The CDR3 is made up of 15 amino acids. Trimming stripped 4 bases from V and 2 bases from J, with 14 bases between. The CDR3 sequence is CASSPLERNTDTQYF. The CDR3, as DNA: TGTGCCAGCAGCCCCCTCGAGCGGAACACAGATACGCAGTATTTT.

This chain links TRBV7-9 with TRBJ1-2; D might be TRBD1 (6 bases). Germline assignment: CDR1 SEHNR and CDR2 FQNEAQ (reference sequence). The V end was cut by 6 bases, the J end by 2 bases, with 16 bases between. This CDR3 spans 15 amino acids. The CDR3 sequence: CASRPRDNLNYGYTF. The CDR3, as DNA: TGTGCCAGCAGACCCCGGGACAACCTCAACTATGGCTACACCTTC.

This chain uses TRBV27 with TRBJ2-7; 13 bases map to TRBD2. The CDR3 is 12 amino acids. The germline gives CDR1 MNHEY, CDR2 SMNVEV (reference sequence). The CDR3 region is CARTSGSIAQYF. CDR3 in DNA: TGTGCTCGGACTAGCGGGAGTATAGCGCAGTACTTC.

This clone was recorded only once. V is TRBV2 and J is TRBJ2-1; 10 nucleotides agree with TRBD2. With V trimmed by 5 bases and J by 3 bases, 7 bases remained unmatched. This CDR3 region has 16 residues. CDR1 is SNHLY, CDR2 FYNNEI, per germline. The CDR3 nucleotides are TGTGCCAGCAGTTCTACAGGGACTAGCGTCTACAATGAGCAGTTCTTC. Encoded protein: CASSSTGTSVYNEQFF.

The chain has TRBV11-2 and TRBJ1-3; D not resolved. CDR1 is SGHAT and CDR2 is FQNNGV in the germline V gene. The CDR3 extends over 15 amino acids. Trimming stripped 5 bases from V and 0 bases from J, with 11 bases between. Here the CDR3 DNA reads TGTGCCAGCAGCCCAGGTCGAGCCTCTGGAAACACCATATATTTT. This translates into CASSPGRASGNTIYF. The whole variable domain, remainder taken from reference TRBV11-2 and TRBJ1-3, is EAGVAQSPRYKIIEKRQSVAFWCNPISGHATLYWYQQILGQGPKLLIQFQNNGVVDDSQLPKDRFSAERLKGVDSTLKIQPAKLEDSAVYLCASSPGRASGNTIYFGEGSWLTVV.